The clone carrying this T cell receptor beta chain came up many times. What it binds is unknown. For CDR3 and TCR beta VDJ profiling, genomic DNA was the template used. Each CDR3 protein gets one entry after TCRdb re-called the reads with MiXCR. The top ten hold 7.8% of the sample, which has roughly 260,000 distinct CDR3 sequences, 45% to 50% seen once. Patients who underwent sequencing had shown CD8+CD57+ cell expansion by flow cytometry. Among the patients, all had severe acquired aplastic anemia. The record originates from a study of CD8+CD57+ T cells in acquired aplastic anemia. Overall study context: Sorted CD4+ and CD8+ cells gave an average of around 3.3 ug of DNA.

V lost 3 bases and J lost 2, with 12 bases in between. This CDR3 is 14 amino acids long. Germline lookup yields CDR1 SGDLS and CDR2 YYNGEE. Study-level results: Patients and controls shared approximately 30 CD8+ CDR3 sequences.

Sequences were obtained from sorted CD4+, CD8+, or CD8+CD57+ T cells (not recorded which) from PBMCs. The chain uses TRBV9 and TRBJ2-7; TRBD2 might be the D (5 bases). The source of this sequence is a human donor with aplastic anemia. The CDR3 DNA follows: TGTGCCAGCAGCGGAGGACTGCAAGCCTACGAGCAGTACTTC. This gives the protein CASSGGLQAYEQYF.